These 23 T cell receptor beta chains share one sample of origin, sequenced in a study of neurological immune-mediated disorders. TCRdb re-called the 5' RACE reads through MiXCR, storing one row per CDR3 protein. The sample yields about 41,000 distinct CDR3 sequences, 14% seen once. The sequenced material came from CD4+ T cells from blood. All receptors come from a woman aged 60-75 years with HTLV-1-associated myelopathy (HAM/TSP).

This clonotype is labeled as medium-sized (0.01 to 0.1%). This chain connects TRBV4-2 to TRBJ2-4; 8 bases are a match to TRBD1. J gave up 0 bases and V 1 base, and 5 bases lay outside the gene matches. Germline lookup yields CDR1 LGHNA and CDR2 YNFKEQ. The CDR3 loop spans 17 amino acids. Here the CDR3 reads CASSQADRGSAKNIQYF. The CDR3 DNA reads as TGTGCCAGCAGCCAAGCCGACAGGGGTTCAGCCAAAAACATTCAGTACTTC.

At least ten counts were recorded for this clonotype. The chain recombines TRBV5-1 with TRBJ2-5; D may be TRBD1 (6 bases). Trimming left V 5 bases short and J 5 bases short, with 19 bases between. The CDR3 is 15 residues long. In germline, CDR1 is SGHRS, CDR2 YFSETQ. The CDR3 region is CASSPGTPFAETQYF. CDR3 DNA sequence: TGCGCCAGCAGTCCCGGGACACCGTTTGCCGAGACCCAGTACTTC.

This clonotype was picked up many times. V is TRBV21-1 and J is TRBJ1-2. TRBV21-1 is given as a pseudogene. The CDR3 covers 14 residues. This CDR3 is CASSKKQPWRGYTF. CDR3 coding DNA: TGTGCCAGCAGCAAAAAACAACCATGGCGTGGCTACACCTTC.

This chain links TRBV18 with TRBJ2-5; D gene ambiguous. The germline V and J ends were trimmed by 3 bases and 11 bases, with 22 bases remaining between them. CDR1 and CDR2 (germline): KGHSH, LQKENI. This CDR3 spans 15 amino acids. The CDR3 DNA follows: TGTGCCAGCTCACCTCCTCCGACAAACACAGATACGCAGTACTTC. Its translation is CASSPPPTNTDTQYF.

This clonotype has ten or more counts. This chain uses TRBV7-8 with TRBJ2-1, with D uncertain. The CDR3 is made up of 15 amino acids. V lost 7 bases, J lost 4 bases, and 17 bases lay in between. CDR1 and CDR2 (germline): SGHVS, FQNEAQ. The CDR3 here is CASTSGVDPYNEQFF. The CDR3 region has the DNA TGTGCCAGCACCTCCGGCGTAGACCCATACAATGAGCAGTTCTTC. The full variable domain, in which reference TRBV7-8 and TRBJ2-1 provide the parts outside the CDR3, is GAGVSQSPRYKVAKRGQDVALRCDPISGHVSLFWYQQALGQGPEFLTYFQNEAQLDKSGLPSDRFFAERPEGSVSTLKIQRTQQEDSAVYLCASTSGVDPYNEQFFGPGTRLTVL.

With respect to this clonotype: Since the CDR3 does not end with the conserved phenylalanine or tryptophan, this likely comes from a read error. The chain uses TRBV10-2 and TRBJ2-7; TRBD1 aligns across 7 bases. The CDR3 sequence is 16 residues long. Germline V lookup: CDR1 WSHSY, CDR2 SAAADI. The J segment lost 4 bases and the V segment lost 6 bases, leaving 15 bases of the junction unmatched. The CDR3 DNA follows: TGCGCCAGCAGCACGATCCGGGACAGTCCTTCTTACGAGCAGTACCTC. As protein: CASSTIRDSPSYEQYL.

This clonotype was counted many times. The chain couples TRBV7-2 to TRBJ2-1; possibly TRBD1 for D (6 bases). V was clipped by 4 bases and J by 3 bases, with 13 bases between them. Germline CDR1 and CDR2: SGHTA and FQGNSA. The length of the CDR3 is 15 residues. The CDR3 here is CASSSWDTFYNEQFF. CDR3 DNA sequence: TGTGCCAGCAGCTCTTGGGACACTTTCTACAATGAGCAGTTCTTC.

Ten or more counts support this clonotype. This CDR3 is CSVEFWTGRVTEAFF. As DNA, the CDR3 is TGCAGCGTGGAGTTTTGGACAGGGAGAGTCACTGAAGCTTTCTTT. The chain combines TRBV29-1 with TRBJ1-1, with 8 bases matching TRBD1. Germline-derived CDR1 and CDR2 are SQVTM and ANQGSEA. The CDR3 totals 15 residues. V shed 6 bases, J shed 4 bases, and the junction held 13 bases outside the gene matches.

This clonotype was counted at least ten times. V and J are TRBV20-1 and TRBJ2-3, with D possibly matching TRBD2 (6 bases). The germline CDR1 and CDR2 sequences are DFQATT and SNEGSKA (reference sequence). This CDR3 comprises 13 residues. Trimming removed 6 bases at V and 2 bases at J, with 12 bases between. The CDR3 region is CSATRGFTDTQYF. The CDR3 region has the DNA TGCAGTGCAACACGGGGGTTCACAGATACGCAGTATTTT.

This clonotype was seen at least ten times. Here the CDR3 DNA reads TGTGCCATCAGGGACAGGGGAGAATATGGCTACACCTTC. As protein: CAIRDRGEYGYTF. The genes are TRBV10-3 and TRBJ1-2; 9 bases are shared with TRBD1. Germline V gene lookup returns CDR1 ENHRY and CDR2 SYGVKD. V lost 6 bases to trimming and J lost 5 bases; unmatched junction nucleotides: 4. CDR3 length: 13 residues.

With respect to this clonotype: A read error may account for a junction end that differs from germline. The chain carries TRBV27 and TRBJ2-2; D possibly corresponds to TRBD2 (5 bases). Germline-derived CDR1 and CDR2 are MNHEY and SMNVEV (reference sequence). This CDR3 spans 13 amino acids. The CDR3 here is CASSLLSTGELFF. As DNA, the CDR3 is TGTGCCAGCAGTTTACTATCCACCGGGGAGCTATTTTTT.

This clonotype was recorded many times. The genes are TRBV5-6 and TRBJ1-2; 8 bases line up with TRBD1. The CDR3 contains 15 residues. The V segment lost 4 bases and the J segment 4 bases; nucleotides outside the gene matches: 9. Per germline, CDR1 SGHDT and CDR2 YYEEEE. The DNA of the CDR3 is TGTGCCAGCAGCGACCACCAGGGGGCCGGCTATGGCTACACCTTC. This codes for CASSDHQGAGYGYTF.

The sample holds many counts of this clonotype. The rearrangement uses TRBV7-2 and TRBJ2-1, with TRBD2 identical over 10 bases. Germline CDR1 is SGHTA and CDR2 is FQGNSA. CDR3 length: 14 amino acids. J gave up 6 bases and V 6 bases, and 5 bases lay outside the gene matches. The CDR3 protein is CASSPQRGGNEQFF. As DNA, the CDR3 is TGTGCCAGCAGTCCTCAGCGGGGGGGCAATGAGCAGTTCTTC.

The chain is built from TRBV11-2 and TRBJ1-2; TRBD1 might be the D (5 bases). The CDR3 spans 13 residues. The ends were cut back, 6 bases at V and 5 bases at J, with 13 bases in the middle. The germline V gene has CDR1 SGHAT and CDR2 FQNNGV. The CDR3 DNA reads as TGTGCCAGCAGTTACAGGACGTTATATGGCTACACCTTC. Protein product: CASSYRTLYGYTF.

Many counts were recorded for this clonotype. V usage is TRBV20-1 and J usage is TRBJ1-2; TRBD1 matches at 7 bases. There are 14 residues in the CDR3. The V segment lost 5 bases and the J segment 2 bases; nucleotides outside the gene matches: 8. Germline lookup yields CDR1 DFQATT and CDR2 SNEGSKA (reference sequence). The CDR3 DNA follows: TGCAGTGCTCCAAGGACAGGACTAAACTATGGCTACACCTTC. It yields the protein CSAPRTGLNYGYTF.

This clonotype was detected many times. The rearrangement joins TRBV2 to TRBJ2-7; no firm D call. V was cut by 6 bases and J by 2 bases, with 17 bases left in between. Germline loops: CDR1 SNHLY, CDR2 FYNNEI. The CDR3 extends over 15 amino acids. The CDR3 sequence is CASRTDRALTYEQYF. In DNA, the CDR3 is TGTGCCAGCAGAACCGACCGGGCCCTAACCTACGAGCAGTACTTC.

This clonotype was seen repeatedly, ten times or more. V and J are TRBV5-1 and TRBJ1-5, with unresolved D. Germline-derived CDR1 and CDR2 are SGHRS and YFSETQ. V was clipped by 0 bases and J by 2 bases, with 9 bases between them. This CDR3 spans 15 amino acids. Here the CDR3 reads CASSLEAGGNQPQHF. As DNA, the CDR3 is TGCGCCAGCAGCTTGGAGGCCGGGGGCAATCAGCCCCAGCATTTT.

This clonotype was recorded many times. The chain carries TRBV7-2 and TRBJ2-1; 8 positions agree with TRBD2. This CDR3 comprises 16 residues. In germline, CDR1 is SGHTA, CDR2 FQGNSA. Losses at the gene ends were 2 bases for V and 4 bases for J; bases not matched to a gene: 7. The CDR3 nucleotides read TGTGCCAGCAGCTTAAATTCGGGGGGGCTTTACAATGAGCAGTTCTTC. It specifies CASSLNSGGLYNEQFF.

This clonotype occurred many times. The CDR3 sequence is CASSVRTWANYGYTF. For the CDR3, the DNA is TGTGCCAGCAGTGTTCGAACTTGGGCTAACTATGGCTACACCTTC. This chain links TRBV12-3 or TRBV12-4 with TRBJ1-2; D ambiguous. V was clipped by 5 bases and J by 0 bases, with 13 bases between them. The length of the CDR3 is 15 residues.

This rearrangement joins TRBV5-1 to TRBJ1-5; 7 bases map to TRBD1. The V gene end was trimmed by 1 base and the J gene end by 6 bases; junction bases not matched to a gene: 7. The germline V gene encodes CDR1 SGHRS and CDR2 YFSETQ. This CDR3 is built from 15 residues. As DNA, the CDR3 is TGCGCCAGCAGCTTGTTGTCGGGACAGACTCAGCCCCAGCATTTT. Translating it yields CASSLLSGQTQPQHF.

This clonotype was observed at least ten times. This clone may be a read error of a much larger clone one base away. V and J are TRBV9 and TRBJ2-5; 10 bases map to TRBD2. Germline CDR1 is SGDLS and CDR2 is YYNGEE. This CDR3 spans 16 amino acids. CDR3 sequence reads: CVSSGGALAGQETQYF. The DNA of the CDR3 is TGTGTCAGCAGCGGCGGCGCACTAGCGGGGCAAGAGACCCAGTACTTC.

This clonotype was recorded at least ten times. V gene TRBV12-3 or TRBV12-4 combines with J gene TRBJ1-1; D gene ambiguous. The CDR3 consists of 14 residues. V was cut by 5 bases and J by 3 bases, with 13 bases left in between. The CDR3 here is CASSIQVIDTEAFF. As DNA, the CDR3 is TGTGCCAGCAGTATACAAGTAATAGACACTGAAGCTTTCTTT.

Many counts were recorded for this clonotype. CDR3 nucleotides: TGTGCCAGCAGCTTCCCCCGAGGTCAGCGGGGGGGCCGAGAGACCCAGTACTTC. Translated: CASSFPRGQRGGRETQYF. The gene calls are TRBV7-2 and TRBJ2-5, with 10 bases identical to TRBD2. This CDR3 has 18 amino acids. CDR1 and CDR2 from the germline V gene are SGHTA and FQGNSA. After removal of 3 bases from V and 4 bases from J, the junction contained 14 bases not matched to a gene.